This T cell receptor beta chain was found in a study of Ad26.COV2.S vaccination and SARS-CoV-2 variants. The wider study: Intramuscularly, Ad26.COV2.S was given either once or twice, 56 days apart. Study observations and caveats: Measures of TCR breadth and depth may have fallen short of total T cell responses.

CDR3 length equals 13 residues. Germline CDR1 and CDR2: SGHVS and FNYEAQ. Trimming left V 1 base short and J 1 base short, with 4 bases between. Remarks on this clone: Its antigen is undetermined.

Treatment specified: around 19 received Ad26.COV2.S at low or high dose, single or two shots; a few received placebo; per-sample allocation not given. Specimen acquisition occurred on day 63 following the initial vaccine or placebo injection. An Ad26 vector that expressed Wuhan-strain SARS-CoV-2 spike constituted the vaccine. The method was immunoSEQ multiplex PCR; TCRdb's version includes in-frame clones alone and lacks a portion of them. The data show roughly 390,000 clones, more than 85% seen once. The sequencing used peripheral blood, collected in a trial of Ad26.COV2.S vaccine versus placebo. This receptor was taken from a person between 18 and 59 years old who received the Ad26.COV2.S COVID-19 vaccine or a placebo. This sequence joins TRBV7-6 and TRBJ1-1; D gene uncertain. CDR3 coding DNA: TGTGCCAGCAGCTTAGGATGGAACACTGAAGCTTTCTTT. Protein product: CASSLGWNTEAFF.